The sequence of this T cell receptor (beta chain) was determined in a study of patients and donors after allogeneic stem cell transplantation. TCRdb passed the RT-PCR reads through MiXCR, listing each CDR3 protein once. The sample contains more than 150,000 distinct CDR3 sequences, about 24% of which appear only once. CDR1 is SQVTM and CDR2 is ANQGSEA in the germline V gene. V was clipped by 8 bases and J by 2 bases; unmatched bases: 4. This CDR3 region has 13 residues. The clonotype comes from a human donor who was either an allogeneic HSCT recipient or a stem cell or donor lymphocyte infusion donor (not recorded which). It is not recorded whose cells these are; they may come from a transplant donor. This chain uses TRBV29-1 with TRBJ2-5; 11 bases are a match to TRBD2. Specimen: blood, either unsorted or a sorted T cell fraction (not recorded which). This chain's CDR3 is CSSGLAVQETQYF. CDR3 DNA: TGCAGCTCGGGACTAGCGGTTCAAGAGACCCAGTACTTC.